These 28 T cell receptor beta chains originate from one sample sequenced in a study of blood T cells in healthy people across ages (dated by TCRdb to 2014 to 2015). The library was generated by 5' RACE. The sample was run on an Illumina HiSeq 2500. A second about 6 to 11 cycle PCR used a sample-barcoded 5' primer and a J-beta primer mix. TCRdb reprocessing: public reads trimmed at Q25 with fastp, clones called with MiXCR, in-frame beta chains kept. All rows with the same CDR3 protein become a single entry with the most common DNA and genes. This sample holds approximately 900,000 distinct CDR3 sequences; 48% were observed only once. About an eighth of the sample is held by the ten biggest clonotypes. The sequencing input was blood. Receptors were obtained from a man younger than 40 in good health.

The CDR3 nucleotides read TGTGCCAGCAGCTCGACACTAGCGGGGGCCGACAATGAGCAGTACTTC. Protein sequence: CASSSTLAGADNEQYF. This chain joins TRBV7-9 and TRBJ2-1, with TRBD2 matching over 11 bases. The end of the DNA is better explained by TRBJ2-7, so the J call may be wrong. The CDR3 runs 16 residues. From germline, CDR1 is SEHNR and CDR2 FQNEAQ (reference sequence).

The chain combines TRBV6-5 with TRBJ1-5; 7 positions agree with TRBD1. Per germline, CDR1 MNHEY and CDR2 SVGAGI. With 10 bases clipped from V and 7 bases from J, the junction kept 7 bases outside the gene matches. The CDR3 is 12 residues long. CDR3: CATGQLQQPQHF. Written as DNA, the CDR3 is TGTGCCACGGGACAGCTTCAACAGCCCCAGCATTTT.

The chain combines TRBV5-1 with TRBJ2-1, with D uncertain. Germline loops: CDR1 SGHRS, CDR2 YFSETQ. CDR3 size: 13 residues. The germline V and J ends were trimmed by 0 bases and 5 bases, with 6 bases remaining between them. The CDR3 nucleotides read TGCGCCAGCAGCTTGGGGGCTAACAATGAGCAGTTCTTC. It yields the protein CASSLGANNEQFF.

This clonotype was recorded only once. V gene TRBV29-1 combines with J gene TRBJ2-5; D is ambiguous. CDR1 and CDR2 from the germline V gene are SQVTM and ANQGSEA. CDR3 length: 12 amino acids. Trimming left V 2 bases short and J 5 bases short, with 9 bases between. CDR3 DNA: TGCAGCGTTGAAAAGGGTTGGGAGACCCAGTACTTC. The encoded protein is CSVEKGWETQYF. The full variable domain, its missing parts supplied by reference TRBV29-1 and TRBJ2-5, is SAVISQKPSRDICQRGTSLTIQCQVDSQVTMMFWYRQQPGQSLTLIATANQGSEATYESGFVIDKFPISRPNLTFSTLTVSNMSPEDSSIYLCSVEKGWETQYFGPGTRLLVL.

This clonotype occurred a few times. CDR3 sequence reads: CASSLLTGDSYEQYF. DNA of the CDR3: TGTGCCAGCAGCCTATTGACAGGGGACTCCTACGAGCAGTACTTC. The rearrangement uses TRBV7-9 and TRBJ2-4; 8 nucleotides line up with TRBD1. The last part of the DNA fits TRBJ2-7 better; the J call may be wrong. CDR1 SEHNR and CDR2 FQNEAQ come from the germline V gene (reference sequence). This CDR3 spans 15 amino acids.

There are many counts of this clonotype. This chain joins TRBV4-1 and TRBJ1-2; D ambiguous. Trimming took 7 bases from V and 5 from J, leaving 20 bases between them. This CDR3 is 15 amino acids long. Germline V gene data show CDR1 as MGHRA and CDR2 as YSYEKL. CDR3 amino acids: CASNLRGPTAYGYTF. The CDR3 coding sequence is TGCGCCAGCAACCTACGAGGTCCGACGGCATATGGCTACACCTTC.

The rearrangement links TRBV7-9 to TRBJ1-2; D not certain. Trimming cost V 3 bases and J 1 base, with 9 bases left between them. The CDR3 totals 14 residues. Germline CDR1 reads SEHNR; CDR2 reads FQNEAQ (reference sequence). CDR3 protein: CASSLSSLNYGYTF. DNA for the CDR3: TGTGCCAGCAGCTTGTCCAGCCTTAACTATGGCTACACCTTC.

Only a few counts were recorded for this clonotype. V and J are TRBV20-1 and TRBJ2-6; D is unclear. The CDR3 loop spans 14 amino acids. V dropped 1 base and J dropped 0 bases, with 4 bases sitting between them. Germline V gene lookup returns CDR1 DFQATT and CDR2 SNEGSKA (reference sequence). In nucleotides, the CDR3 is TGCAGTGCTAGAGGAGCCTCTGGGGCCAACGTCCTGACTTTC. It is translated as CSARGASGANVLTF.

Note on this clonotype: One junction end does not reproduce the germline sequence, and a read error may be involved. J is TRBJ1-3 and V is TRBV4-1; D unclear. From germline, CDR1 is MGHRA and CDR2 YSYEKL. The CDR3 consists of 18 residues. The CDR3 coding sequence is TGCGCCAGCAGCCAAGATATGGCGGCGGCAGCCTCTGGAAGCACCATATATTTT. Its translation is CASSQDMAAAASGSTIYF.

This clonotype was counted between two and nine times. The gene calls are TRBV12-3 or TRBV12-4 and TRBJ2-5; 10 bases agree with TRBD2. The trim removed 3 bases at V and 0 bases at J, leaving 7 bases unmatched. This CDR3 comprises 17 residues. The CDR3: CASSFVVAGGDQETQYF. As DNA, the CDR3 is TGTGCCAGCAGTTTTGTGGTAGCGGGGGGCGACCAAGAGACCCAGTACTTC.

This clonotype has only a few counts. This rearrangement joins TRBV20-1 to TRBJ2-7, with 12 bases aligning to TRBD2. CDR1 and CDR2 from the germline V gene are DFQATT and SNEGSKA (reference sequence). This CDR3 comprises 13 residues. V lost 5 bases, J lost 4 bases, and 3 bases stayed unmatched. The CDR3 DNA reads as TGCAGTGCTGGACTAGCGGGGAAGTACGAGCAGTACTTC. Translating it yields CSAGLAGKYEQYF.

The CDR3 coding sequence is TGCAGCCTTGGGGAGGACGAGCAGTACTTC. Protein: CSLGEDEQYF. The rearrangement joins TRBV29-1 to TRBJ2-7; possible D gene TRBD2, 6 bases. The CDR3 runs 10 residues. Germline CDR1 and CDR2: SQVTM and ANQGSEA. Trimming removed 8 bases from V and 5 bases from J, with 10 bases in between.

This chain uses TRBV4-1 with TRBJ2-7; TRBD2 might be the D (5 bases). V gave up 4 bases and J gave up 7 bases, with 14 bases separating them. The germline V gene has CDR1 MGHRA and CDR2 YSYEKL. The CDR3 sequence is 13 residues long. In DNA, the CDR3 is TGCGCCAGCAGCCCGCTCGGGGTGAATGAGCAGTACTTC. This translates into CASSPLGVNEQYF.

V and J are TRBV20-1 and TRBJ2-7; 9 bases are shared with TRBD1. The CDR3 has 14 amino acids. Germline V lookup: CDR1 DFQATT, CDR2 SNEGSKA (reference sequence). V trimming: 8 bases; J trimming: 2 bases; junction bases outside the gene matches: 10. CDR3 DNA sequence: TGCAGTTTTAACCCCGGGACAGGGCCCTACGAGCAGTACTTC. This encodes CSFNPGTGPYEQYF.

This chain connects TRBV18 to TRBJ2-3; a weak D match, TRBD1 (5 bases). This CDR3 has 16 residues. Trimming left V 6 bases short and J 4 bases short, with 20 bases between. Per the germline V gene, CDR1 is KGHSH and CDR2 is LQKENI. The CDR3 here is CASSPGLQVRADTQYF. The CDR3 DNA reads as TGTGCCAGCTCGCCAGGCCTACAGGTCCGCGCAGATACGCAGTATTTT.

This chain connects TRBV10-2 to TRBJ2-7; D might be TRBD1 (6 bases). This CDR3 comprises 13 residues. Trimming took 10 bases from V and 4 from J, leaving 17 bases between them. Looked up from germline, CDR1 is WSHSY and CDR2 is SAAADI. The CDR3 reads CATSSQGSYEQYF. The CDR3 DNA follows: TGCGCCACCTCTTCTCAGGGGTCGTACGAGCAGTACTTC.

V gene TRBV3-1 combines with J gene TRBJ1-4; weak D call: TRBD1 (6 bases). Looked up from germline, CDR1 is LGHDT and CDR2 is YNNKEL (reference sequence). The CDR3 spans 17 residues. The ends were cut back, 1 base at V and 7 bases at J, with 19 bases in the middle. The CDR3 region is CASSQGTPRGRSEKLFF. Here the CDR3 DNA reads TGTGCCAGCAGCCAAGGCACCCCGCGGGGGCGAAGTGAAAAACTGTTTTTT.

The CDR3 reads CASSDGTTSRNEQFF. In nucleotides, the CDR3 is TGTGCCAGCAGTGATGGGACTACGAGTCGGAATGAGCAGTTCTTC. The genes are TRBV2 and TRBJ2-1; 7 nucleotides align to TRBD2. With V trimmed by 3 bases and J by 7 bases, 9 bases remained unmatched. CDR1 is SNHLY, CDR2 FYNNEI, per germline. The CDR3 is 15 residues long.

The chain has TRBV4-3 and TRBJ2-2, with TRBD1 as a possible D gene (5 bases). The V and J ends lost 1 base and 4 bases respectively, with 10 bases between them. Looked up from germline, CDR1 is LGHNA and CDR2 is YSLEER. The CDR3 spans 15 residues. DNA for the CDR3: TGCGCCAGCAGCCAAGCTACAGGTAGCACCGGGGAGCTGTTTTTT. This sequence encodes CASSQATGSTGELFF.

This chain joins TRBV4-3 and TRBJ1-1; 8 nucleotides agree with TRBD1. Germline V CDR1 and CDR2: LGHNA, YSLEER. CDR3 length: 15 amino acids. V trimming: 1 base; J trimming: 1 base; junction bases outside the gene matches: 2. CDR3 sequence (DNA): TGCGCCAGCAGCCAAGCGACAGGGGCGAACACTGAAGCTTTCTTT. Its protein is CASSQATGANTEAFF.

This clonotype showed up many times. CDR3 residues: CASSFDDRGSSGELFF. The CDR3 nucleotides are TGTGCCAGCAGTTTTGACGACAGGGGGAGTTCCGGGGAGCTGTTTTTT. V gene TRBV27 combines with J gene TRBJ2-2, with 9 bases aligning to TRBD1. This CDR3 region has 16 residues. With 3 bases clipped from V and 6 bases from J, the junction kept 8 bases outside the gene matches. CDR1 MNHEY and CDR2 SMNVEV come from the germline V gene (reference sequence).

The CDR3 reads CASSQVGALQETQYF. CDR3 nucleotides: TGCGCCAGCAGCCAAGTTGGAGCACTCCAAGAGACCCAGTACTTC. The V call is TRBV4-1, the J call TRBJ2-5, with D unclear. The CDR3 loop spans 15 amino acids. CDR1 is MGHRA and CDR2 is YSYEKL in the germline V gene. Trimming removed 1 base from V and 1 base from J, with 10 bases in between.

This clonotype has more than one count but fewer than ten. The CDR3 DNA sequence: TGTGCCAGCAGTTACAGGGACAGGGGATCCAATGAGCAGTTCTTC. It is translated as CASSYRDRGSNEQFF. The J gene is TRBJ2-1, the V gene TRBV6-6; 10 bases are shared with TRBD1. Looked up from germline, CDR1 is MNHNY and CDR2 is SVGAGI (reference sequence). The CDR3 runs to 15 residues. The junction had 4 bases not matched to a gene; V was cut back by 2 bases and J by 6 bases.

V and J are TRBV3-1 and TRBJ2-1, with D perhaps TRBD1 or TRBD2 (6 bases each). This CDR3 contains 18 residues. Trimming removed 4 bases from V and 9 bases from J, with 28 bases in between. Germline loops: CDR1 LGHDT, CDR2 YNNKEL (reference sequence). CDR3: CASSPSQGLREGGIEQFF. The CDR3 nucleotides are TGTGCCAGCAGCCCCTCGCAGGGTCTTAGGGAAGGGGGGATTGAGCAGTTCTTC.

This clonotype has ten or more counts. The V gene is TRBV29-1, the J gene TRBJ2-7, with 8 nucleotides matching TRBD1. V was clipped by 6 bases and J by 5 bases; unmatched bases: 6. Germline CDR1 and CDR2: SQVTM and ANQGSEA. The length of the CDR3 is 12 residues. This chain's CDR3 is CSVGQGNNEQYF. The CDR3 DNA sequence: TGCAGCGTCGGACAGGGAAACAACGAGCAGTACTTC.

The CDR3 loop is CASSYGTGGTNTGELFF. The CDR3 DNA is TGTGCCAGCAGTTACGGGACAGGGGGAACGAACACCGGGGAGCTGTTTTTT. J is TRBJ2-2 and V is TRBV6-5; 11 bases are shared with TRBD1. In germline, CDR1 is MNHEY, CDR2 SVGAGI. There are 17 residues in the CDR3. Trimming at V came to 2 bases and at J to 0 bases, leaving 2 bases not matched to a gene.

In its sample, this clonotype was seen a few times. V gene TRBV10-3 combines with J gene TRBJ2-1; 8 bases align to TRBD2. V lost 11 bases and J lost 9; bases outside the gene matches: 6. CDR3 size: 11 residues. Germline CDR1 ENHRY, CDR2 SYGVKD. The CDR3 region is CAAGGAVEQFF. CDR3 bases: TGTGCCGCCGGGGGGGCCGTTGAGCAGTTCTTC.

This clonotype has only one observation. This rearrangement joins TRBV6-2 or TRBV6-3 to TRBJ1-5; the D gene is possibly TRBD1 (5 bases). From germline, CDR1 is MNHEY and CDR2 SVGEGT. The CDR3 is 15 residues long. The V end was cut by 4 bases, the J end by 3 bases, with 13 bases between. CDR3 sequence (DNA): TGTGCCAGCAGTTTTTCCCCAGGGTCCAATCAGCCCCAGCATTTT. The encoded protein is CASSFSPGSNQPQHF.